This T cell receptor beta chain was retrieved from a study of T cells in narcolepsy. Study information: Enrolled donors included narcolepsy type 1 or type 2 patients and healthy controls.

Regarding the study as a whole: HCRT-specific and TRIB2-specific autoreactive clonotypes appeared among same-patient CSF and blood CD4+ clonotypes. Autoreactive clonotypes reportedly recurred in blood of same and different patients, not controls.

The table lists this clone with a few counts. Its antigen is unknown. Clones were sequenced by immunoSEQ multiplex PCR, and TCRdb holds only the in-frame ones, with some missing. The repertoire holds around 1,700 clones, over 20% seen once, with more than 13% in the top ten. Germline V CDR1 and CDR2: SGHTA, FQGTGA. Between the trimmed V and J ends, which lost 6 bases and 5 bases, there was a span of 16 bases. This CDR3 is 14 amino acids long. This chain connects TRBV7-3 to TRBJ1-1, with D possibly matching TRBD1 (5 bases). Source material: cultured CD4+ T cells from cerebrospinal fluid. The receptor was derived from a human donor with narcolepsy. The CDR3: CASRLPGGRTEAFF. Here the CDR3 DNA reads TGTGCCAGCAGGCTACCTGGGGGTAGGACTGAAGCTTTCTTT.